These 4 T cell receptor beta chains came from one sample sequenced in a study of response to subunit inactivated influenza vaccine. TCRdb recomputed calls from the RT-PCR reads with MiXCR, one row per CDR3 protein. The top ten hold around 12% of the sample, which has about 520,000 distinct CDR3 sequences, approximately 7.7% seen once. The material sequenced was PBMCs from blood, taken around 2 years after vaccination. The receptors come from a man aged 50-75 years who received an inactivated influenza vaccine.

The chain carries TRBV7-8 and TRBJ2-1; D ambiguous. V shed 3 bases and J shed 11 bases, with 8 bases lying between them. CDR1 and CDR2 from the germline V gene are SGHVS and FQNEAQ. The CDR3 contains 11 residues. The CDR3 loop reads CASSFNEQQFF. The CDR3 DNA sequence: TGTGCCAGCAGCTTCAATGAGCAGCAGTTCTTC.

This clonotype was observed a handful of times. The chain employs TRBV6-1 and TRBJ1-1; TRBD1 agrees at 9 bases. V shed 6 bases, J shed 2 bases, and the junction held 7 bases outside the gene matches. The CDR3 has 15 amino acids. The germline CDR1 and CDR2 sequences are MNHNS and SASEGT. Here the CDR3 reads CASSPDRGINTEAFF. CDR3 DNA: TGTGCCAGCAGCCCTGACAGGGGGATTAACACTGAAGCTTTCTTT.

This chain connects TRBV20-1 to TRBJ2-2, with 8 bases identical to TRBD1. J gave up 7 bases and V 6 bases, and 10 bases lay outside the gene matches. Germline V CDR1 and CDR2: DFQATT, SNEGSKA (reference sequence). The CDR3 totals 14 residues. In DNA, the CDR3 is TGCAGTGCCAATGGACAGGGCAGGAACGGGGAGCTGTTTTTT. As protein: CSANGQGRNGELFF.

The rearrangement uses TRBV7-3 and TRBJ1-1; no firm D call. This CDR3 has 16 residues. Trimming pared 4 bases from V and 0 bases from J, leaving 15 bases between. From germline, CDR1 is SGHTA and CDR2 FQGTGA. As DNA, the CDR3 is TGTGCCAGCAGCTCCCGAGGCGGGGTACTGAACACTGAAGCTTTCTTT. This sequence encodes CASSSRGGVLNTEAFF.